Each of the 30 T cell receptor beta chains below was sequenced from the same sample in a study of a mutant IDH1 vaccine in newly diagnosed glioma. Which antigens these TCRs recognize remains unknown. The time point is: week 11, during vaccination. What each vaccine dose contained was 300 ug of mutant IDH1 20-mer peptide, accompanied by topical imiquimod. TCRdb keeps only in-frame clones here, not all; method: immunoSEQ multiplex PCR. The data show about 22,000 clones, 89% seen once. The specimen comprised PBMCs, sampled from a glioma patient whose treatment included an IDH1 peptide vaccine. These receptors all come from a middle-aged woman with glioma.

The chain has TRBV5-4 and TRBJ2-1; 9 bases agree with TRBD2. V lost 2 bases to trimming and J lost 0 bases; unmatched junction nucleotides: 3. This CDR3 region has 16 residues. Per germline, CDR1 SGHNT and CDR2 YYREEE (reference sequence). CDR3 sequence reads: CASSLKTSGSYNEQFF. For the CDR3, the DNA is TGTGCCAGCAGCTTAAAGACTAGCGGCTCCTACAATGAGCAGTTCTTC. The entire variable domain, with the rest obtained from reference TRBV5-4 and TRBJ2-1, is as follows: ETGVTQSPTHLIKTRGQQVTLRCSSQSGHNTVSWYQQALGQGPQFIFQYYREEENGRGNFPPRFSGLQFPNYSSELNVNALELDDSALYLCASSLKTSGSYNEQFFGPGTRLTVL.

This chain joins TRBV5-6 and TRBJ1-4, with D unresolved. The CDR3 sequence is 15 residues long. Germline-derived CDR1 and CDR2 are SGHDT and YYEEEE. With 0 bases removed from V and 3 bases from J, the gap between germline ends came to 9 bases. The CDR3 DNA follows: TGTGCCAGCAGCTTGGCCCTCGGGTCTAATGAAAAACTGTTTTTT. This codes for CASSLALGSNEKLFF.

The chain couples TRBV19 to TRBJ2-3; the D is unclear. V was pared by 3 bases and J by 2 bases, with 9 bases between. The CDR3 runs to 14 residues. The V gene's germline CDR1 is LNHDA and CDR2 SQIVND (reference sequence). DNA of the CDR3: TGTGCCAGTAGTATTGGGCCCGCCACAGATACGCAGTATTTT. Translating it yields CASSIGPATDTQYF.

The CDR3 DNA reads TGTGCCAGCAGCACCGGAGATACGCAGTATTTT. Translated: CASSTGDTQYF. The V gene is TRBV7-9, the J gene TRBJ2-3; no clear D gene. The CDR3 is 11 amino acids. From germline, CDR1 is SEHNR and CDR2 FQNEAQ (reference sequence). Between the trimmed V and J ends, which lost 5 bases and 5 bases, there was a span of 5 bases.

In nucleotides, the CDR3 is TGTGCCAGCAGCACAGGACTAGCGGGGGGAAATACGCAGTATTTT. Translating it yields CASSTGLAGGNTQYF. The chain couples TRBV13 to TRBJ2-3; 14 bases fit TRBD2. The CDR3 contains 15 residues. With 5 bases clipped from V and 7 bases from J, the junction kept 5 bases outside the gene matches. CDR1 and CDR2 (germline): PRHDT, FYEKMQ (reference sequence).

This chain links TRBV12-5 with TRBJ1-4; TRBD1 might be the D (6 bases). The V end was cut by 6 bases, the J end by 4 bases, with 18 bases between. CDR1 and CDR2 (germline): LGHNT, FRNRAP. This CDR3 has 16 residues. CDR3 residues: CASGPGSGAGNEKLFF. CDR3 nucleotide sequence: TGTGCTAGTGGCCCCGGGTCGGGGGCCGGTAATGAAAAACTGTTTTTT. The variable domain in full, completed from reference TRBV12-5 and TRBJ1-4, reads DARVTQTPRHKVTEMGQEVTMRCQPILGHNTVFWYRQTMMQGLELLAYFRNRAPLDDSGMPKDRFSAEMPDATLATLKIQPSEPRDSAVYFCASGPGSGAGNEKLFFGSGTQLSVL.

V is TRBV27 and J is TRBJ2-7, with D tentatively TRBD1 or TRBD2 (5 bases each). The CDR3 runs to 13 residues. The germline CDR1 and CDR2 sequences are MNHEY and SMNVEV (reference sequence). V shed 4 bases and J shed 6 bases, with 13 bases lying between them. The CDR3 DNA reads TGTGCCAGCAGTTCCTCGTCAGGGAGCGAGCAGTACTTC. Its translation: CASSSSSGSEQYF.

The rearrangement uses TRBV12-5 and TRBJ2-1; no clear D. The germline gives CDR1 LGHNT, CDR2 FRNRAP. The CDR3 spans 10 residues. V gave up 6 bases and J gave up 8 bases, with 5 bases separating them. The CDR3 region is CASGLDEQFF. In nucleotides, the CDR3 is TGTGCTAGTGGGTTAGATGAGCAGTTCTTC.

The chain has TRBV10-3 and TRBJ1-1, with D perhaps TRBD1 (5 bases). The V end was cut by 6 bases, the J end by 0 bases, with 14 bases between. Looked up from germline, CDR1 is ENHRY and CDR2 is SYGVKD. The CDR3 totals 15 residues. The CDR3 sequence: CAISPLEGVNTEAFF. DNA of the CDR3: TGTGCCATCAGCCCCCTTGAAGGGGTGAACACTGAAGCTTTCTTT.

This clone appeared once. The chain carries TRBV5-1 and TRBJ1-1; possibly TRBD1 for D (6 bases). Trimming cost V 2 bases and J 3 bases, with 8 bases left between them. The germline V gene has CDR1 SGHRS and CDR2 YFSETQ. CDR3 length: 13 residues. The CDR3, as DNA: TGCGCCAGCAGCTTACAGGGTGACACTGAAGCTTTCTTT. Residues: CASSLQGDTEAFF.

The V gene is TRBV7-6, the J gene TRBJ1-5, with 9 bases identical to TRBD1. J lost 7 bases, V lost 6 bases, and 7 bases had no gene match. Germline CDR1 is SGHVS and CDR2 is FNYEAQ. The CDR3 is 14 residues long. The CDR3 loop reads CASSLDRGAQPQHF. Written as DNA, the CDR3 is TGTGCCAGCAGTCTGGACAGGGGTGCACAGCCCCAGCATTTT.

CDR3 in amino acids: CASSLTRTGPYGYTF. The CDR3 nucleotides read TGCGCCAGCAGCTTAACGAGGACAGGGCCCTATGGCTACACCTTC. V gene TRBV5-1 combines with J gene TRBJ1-2; 8 nucleotides line up with TRBD1. Germline values: CDR1 SGHRS, CDR2 YFSETQ. This CDR3 spans 15 amino acids. V was clipped by 2 bases and J by 4 bases; unmatched bases: 7.

This chain uses TRBV5-1 with TRBJ2-1, with a tentative D call TRBD1 (5 bases). The CDR3 consists of 15 residues. The V end lost 3 bases, the J end lost 8 bases, and 18 bases lay between the germline ends. Germline V lookup: CDR1 SGHRS, CDR2 YFSETQ. The DNA of the CDR3 is TGCGCCAGCAGCTGGAACAGGTGGATTATGGATGAGCAGTTCTTC. Its translation: CASSWNRWIMDEQFF.

V gene TRBV5-1 combines with J gene TRBJ2-4; D is perhaps TRBD2 (5 bases). Germline V gives CDR1 SGHRS, CDR2 YFSETQ. The CDR3 runs to 17 residues. With 0 bases removed from V and 8 bases from J, the gap between germline ends came to 21 bases. The CDR3 bases are TGCGCCAGCAGCTTGGGAGGGATGCCACTGGGAATCGACATTCAGTACTTC. Translating it yields CASSLGGMPLGIDIQYF. The full variable domain, rest sourced from reference TRBV5-1 and TRBJ2-4, is KAGVTQTPRYLIKTRGQQVTLSCSPISGHRSVSWYQQTPGQGLQFLFEYFSETQRNKGNFPGRFSGRQFSNSRSEMNVSTLELGDSALYLCASSLGGMPLGIDIQYFGAGTRLSVL.

The chain is built from TRBV7-9 and TRBJ1-1, with D uncertain. V was shortened by 5 bases and J by 1 base, with 14 bases between the two germline ends. CDR3 length equals 15 residues. CDR1 is SEHNR, CDR2 FQNEAQ, per germline (reference sequence). CDR3 in DNA: TGTGCCAGCAGCCCACATATTATTCCGAACACTGAAGCTTTCTTT. Its translation: CASSPHIIPNTEAFF. Based on the CDR3 plus reference TRBV7-9 and TRBJ1-1, the full variable domain is DTGVSQNPRHKITKRGQNVTFRCDPISEHNRLYWYRQTLGQGPEFLTYFQNEAQLEKSRLLSDRFSAERPKGSFSTLEIQRTEQGDSAMYLCASSPHIIPNTEAFFGQGTRLTVV.

The chain has TRBV18 and TRBJ2-2; D is undetermined. Germline-derived CDR1 and CDR2 are KGHSH and LQKENI. Trimming shortened V by 2 bases and J by 4 bases, and 8 bases separated the two germline ends. This CDR3 is 14 amino acids long. The DNA for the CDR3 is TGTGCCAGCTCACCAACGAGCCCCACCGGGGAGCTGTTTTTT. It is translated as CASSPTSPTGELFF.

The chain has TRBV6-6 and TRBJ1-4, with 7 positions matching TRBD1. After removal of 8 bases from V and 2 bases from J, the junction contained 5 bases not matched to a gene. The CDR3 consists of 14 residues. CDR1 is MNHNY, CDR2 SVGAGI, per germline (reference sequence). This CDR3 is CASARQGTNEKLFF. The CDR3 DNA is TGTGCCAGCGCCCGACAGGGCACTAATGAAAAACTGTTTTTT.

This rearrangement joins TRBV27 to TRBJ1-1, with TRBD1 matching 10 bases. The CDR3 runs 19 residues. Germline CDR1 is MNHEY and CDR2 is SMNVEV (reference sequence). V shed 8 bases, J shed 3 bases, and the junction held 21 bases outside the gene matches. The CDR3 sequence: CASGYSLRDRGSRDTEAFF. CDR3 bases: TGTGCCAGCGGGTACTCACTTCGGGACAGGGGATCGCGGGACACTGAAGCTTTCTTT.

V usage is TRBV6-1 and J usage is TRBJ2-3, with D tentatively TRBD2 (5 bases). The CDR3 is 15 amino acids. Germline lookup yields CDR1 MNHNS and CDR2 SASEGT. Trimming shortened V by 2 bases and J by 2 bases, and 11 bases separated the two germline ends. The CDR3 here is CASSERRATTDTQYF. In DNA form, the CDR3 reads TGTGCCAGCAGTGAAAGGCGGGCCACCACAGATACGCAGTATTTT.

The chain has TRBV7-2 and TRBJ1-5, with no clear D. Germline V CDR1 and CDR2: SGHTA, FQGNSA. V shed 3 bases and J shed 4 bases, with 4 bases lying between them. The CDR3 is made up of 12 amino acids. The CDR3 reads CASSFRNQPQHF. The CDR3 DNA reads as TGTGCCAGCAGCTTCCGTAATCAGCCCCAGCATTTT. The whole variable domain, filled in from reference TRBV7-2 and TRBJ1-5, reads GAGVSQSPSNKVTEKGKDVELRCDPISGHTALYWYRQSLGQGLEFLIYFQGNSAPDKSGLPSDRFSAERTGGSVSTLTIQRTQQEDSAVYLCASSFRNQPQHFGDGTRLSIL.

The V and J genes are TRBV7-2 and TRBJ2-7; D unclear. The CDR3 runs to 14 residues. In germline, CDR1 is SGHTA, CDR2 FQGNSA. The V end was cut by 5 bases, the J end by 2 bases, with 13 bases between. This CDR3 reads CASSLGLIPYEQYF. CDR3 bases: TGTGCCAGCAGCCTAGGGCTTATCCCCTACGAGCAGTACTTC.

The chain joins TRBV5-1 to TRBJ1-1; D gene ambiguous. CDR1 and CDR2 (germline): SGHRS, YFSETQ. V was clipped by 5 bases and J by 2 bases, with 10 bases between them. The CDR3 extends over 13 amino acids. CDR3 bases: TGCGCCAGCAGGCGCGACGGTAACACTGAAGCTTTCTTT. Amino acid sequence: CASRRDGNTEAFF.

V and J are TRBV29-1 and TRBJ2-7, with TRBD1 matching over 7 bases. Germline CDR1 and CDR2: SQVTM and ANQGSEA. The ends lost 5 bases at V and 0 bases at J; junction bases unmatched: 1. This CDR3 is 12 amino acids long. As DNA, the CDR3 is TGCAGCGTTAGGGACAGCTCCTACGAGCAGTACTTC. This encodes CSVRDSSYEQYF.

The chain couples TRBV18 to TRBJ1-5; TRBD1 might be the D (6 bases). The germline V and J ends were trimmed by 3 bases and 5 bases, with 14 bases remaining between them. From germline, CDR1 is KGHSH and CDR2 LQKENI. The CDR3 contains 15 residues. This chain's CDR3 is CASSPLGSGDQPQHF. In DNA form, the CDR3 reads TGTGCCAGCTCACCCCTTGGCTCAGGGGATCAGCCCCAGCATTTT.

This sequence joins TRBV5-1 and TRBJ1-2; D gene uncertain. The CDR3 totals 14 residues. Trimming stripped 0 bases from V and 0 bases from J, with 6 bases between. CDR1 SGHRS and CDR2 YFSETQ come from the germline V gene. The CDR3 region is CASSLEWANYGYTF. CDR3 coding DNA: TGCGCCAGCAGCTTGGAGTGGGCTAACTATGGCTACACCTTC.

The chain has TRBV7-2 and TRBJ2-2; 11 positions match TRBD1. V lost 1 base, J lost 4 bases, and 8 bases stayed unmatched. The CDR3 runs 18 residues. CDR1 is SGHTA, CDR2 FQGNSA, per germline. CDR3 sequence (DNA): TGTGCCAGCAGCTTAGGGATCCGGACAGGGGGCACCACCGGGGAGCTGTTTTTT. It codes for CASSLGIRTGGTTGELFF.

The V gene is TRBV5-1, the J gene TRBJ1-4, with D perhaps matching TRBD1 (6 bases). This CDR3 is built from 14 residues. Germline V gene lookup returns CDR1 SGHRS and CDR2 YFSETQ. Trimming left V 2 bases short and J 5 bases short, with 10 bases between. The CDR3 here is CASSFQGKNEKLFF. Written as DNA, the CDR3 is TGCGCCAGCAGCTTTCAGGGGAAAAATGAAAAACTGTTTTTT.

The chain uses TRBV11-1 and TRBJ2-7, with TRBD1 matching over 8 bases. CDR3 length equals 13 residues. Germline trimming cut 6 bases from V and 6 bases from J; bases unmatched to any gene: 7. Germline CDR1 reads SGHAT; CDR2 reads FQDESV (reference sequence). The DNA of the CDR3 is TGTGCCAGCAGACCTGACAGGGGTGGCGAGCAGTACTTC. Translation: CASRPDRGGEQYF.

V is TRBV2 and J is TRBJ2-7; D is ambiguous. The germline gives CDR1 SNHLY, CDR2 FYNNEI. Trimming removed 6 bases from V and 2 bases from J, with 2 bases in between. The CDR3 has 10 residues. The CDR3 DNA reads TGTGCCAGCAGCCCCTACGAGCAGTACTTC. Protein: CASSPYEQYF. Filled out from reference TRBV2 and TRBJ2-7, the complete variable domain reads EPEVTQTPSHQVTQMGQEVILRCVPISNHLYFYWYRQILGQKVEFLVSFYNNEISEKSEIFDDQFSVERPDGSNFTLKIRSTKLEDSAMYFCASSPYEQYFGPGTRLTVT.

This chain joins TRBV7-9 and TRBJ2-5, with 7 nucleotides matching TRBD2. J lost 2 bases, V lost 1 base, and 7 bases had no gene match. The CDR3 length is 16 residues. CDR1 SEHNR and CDR2 FQNEAQ come from the germline V gene (reference sequence). CDR3 in amino acids: CASSLGRGGGQETQYF. In DNA form, the CDR3 reads TGTGCCAGCAGCTTAGGGCGCGGGGGAGGGCAAGAGACCCAGTACTTC.